Shown below are 8 T cell receptor beta chains from a single sample sequenced in a study of blood T cell repertoires in COVID-19. Sequencing used immunoSEQ multiplex PCR; TCRdb keeps in-frame clones, though not all of them. The profile shows tens of thousands of clones, 70% to 90% of them singletons. The sample consisted of peripheral blood. The origin of the receptors is a human donor in a cohort sampled during active COVID-19.

This clone turned up a few times. V usage is TRBV19 and J usage is TRBJ2-2; a weak D match, TRBD1 (6 bases). The CDR3 covers 15 residues. CDR1 is LNHDA, CDR2 SQIVND, per germline (reference sequence). With 6 bases removed from V and 6 bases from J, the gap between germline ends came to 17 bases. This chain's CDR3 is CASSLNRAHAGELFF. The CDR3 nucleotides read TGTGCCAGTAGCCTAAACAGGGCTCATGCCGGGGAGCTGTTTTTT.

V gene TRBV27 combines with J gene TRBJ1-1; 9 positions agree with TRBD1. CDR1 is MNHEY, CDR2 SMNVEV, per germline (reference sequence). V trimming: 5 bases; J trimming: 10 bases; junction bases outside the gene matches: 5. The CDR3 has 12 residues. For the CDR3, the DNA is TGTGCCAGCAGTCGTGACAGGGGGACAGCTTTCTTT. Protein: CASSRDRGTAFF.

V is TRBV7-2 and J is TRBJ2-1; no definite D call. The CDR3 length is 14 residues. Germline lookup yields CDR1 SGHTA and CDR2 FQGNSA. V lost 6 bases to trimming and J lost 7 bases, with 16 bases between them. As DNA, the CDR3 is TGTGCCAGCAGTATCCTAAGTCCGTCTAATGAGCAGTTCTTC. Residues: CASSILSPSNEQFF. Using reference TRBV7-2 and TRBJ2-1 for the parts outside the CDR3, the full variable domain is GAGVSQSPSNKVTEKGKDVELRCDPISGHTALYWYRQSLGQGLEFLIYFQGNSAPDKSGLPSDRFSAERTGGSVSTLTIQRTQQEDSAVYLCASSILSPSNEQFFGPGTRLTVL.

The V gene is TRBV12-3 or TRBV12-4, the J gene TRBJ1-1, with D perhaps matching TRBD1 (5 bases). V dropped 2 bases and J dropped 11 bases, with 12 bases sitting between them. This CDR3 is built from 12 residues. CDR3 sequence (DNA): TGTGCCAGCAGTTTAAAGGAGGGGTTCGCTTTCTTT. Amino acid sequence: CASSLKEGFAFF.

CDR3 sequence: CASSPPGGEVEAFF. For the CDR3, the DNA is TGTGCCAGCAGTCCCCCGGGGGGCGAGGTTGAAGCTTTCTTT. This chain links TRBV6-5 with TRBJ1-1, with D possibly being TRBD1 (6 bases). From germline, CDR1 is MNHEY and CDR2 SVGAGI. The CDR3 covers 14 residues. The V gene lost 5 bases and the J gene lost 7 bases, with 17 bases spanning the gap.

This chain connects TRBV2 to TRBJ1-1, with 7 bases matching TRBD1. CDR1 is SNHLY and CDR2 is FYNNEI in the germline V gene. Losses at the gene ends were 6 bases for V and 6 bases for J; bases not matched to a gene: 10. The CDR3 totals 14 residues. The CDR3 coding sequence is TGTGCCAGCAGACCTTCGACAGGGACGCCTGAAGCTTTCTTT. Translated, it gives CASRPSTGTPEAFF.

V usage is TRBV11-2 and J usage is TRBJ2-1; possible D gene TRBD2, 7 bases. V lost 1 base, J lost 10 bases, and 11 bases lay in between. Germline V gives CDR1 SGHAT, CDR2 FQNNGV. This CDR3 contains 13 residues. The CDR3 region is CASSLAGGGEQFF. The CDR3 DNA is TGTGCCAGCAGCTTAGCTGGCGGGGGCGAGCAGTTCTTC.

J is TRBJ1-6 and V is TRBV28; D possibly corresponds to TRBD1 (6 bases). The CDR3 is 16 residues long. Per germline, CDR1 MDHEN and CDR2 SYDVKM. V was shortened by 6 bases and J by 6 bases, with 18 bases between the two germline ends. The chain's CDR3 is CASRSYYRAGNSPLHF. CDR3 coding DNA: TGTGCCAGCAGATCCTACTACAGGGCGGGTAATTCACCCCTCCACTTT.